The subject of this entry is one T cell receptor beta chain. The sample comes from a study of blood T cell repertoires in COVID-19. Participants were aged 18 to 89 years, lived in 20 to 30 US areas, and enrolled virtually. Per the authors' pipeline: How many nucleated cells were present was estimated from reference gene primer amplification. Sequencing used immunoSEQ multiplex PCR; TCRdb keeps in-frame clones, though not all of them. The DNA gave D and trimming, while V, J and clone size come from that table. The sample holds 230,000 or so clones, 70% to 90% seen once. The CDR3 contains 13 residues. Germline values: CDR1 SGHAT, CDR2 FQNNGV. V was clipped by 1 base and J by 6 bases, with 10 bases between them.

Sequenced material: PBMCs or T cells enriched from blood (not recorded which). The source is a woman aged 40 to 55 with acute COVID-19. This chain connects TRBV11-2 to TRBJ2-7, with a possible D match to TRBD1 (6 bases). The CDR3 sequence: CASSLASGVEQYV. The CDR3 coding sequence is TGTGCCAGCAGCTTAGCTTCAGGGGTCGAGCAGTACGTC.